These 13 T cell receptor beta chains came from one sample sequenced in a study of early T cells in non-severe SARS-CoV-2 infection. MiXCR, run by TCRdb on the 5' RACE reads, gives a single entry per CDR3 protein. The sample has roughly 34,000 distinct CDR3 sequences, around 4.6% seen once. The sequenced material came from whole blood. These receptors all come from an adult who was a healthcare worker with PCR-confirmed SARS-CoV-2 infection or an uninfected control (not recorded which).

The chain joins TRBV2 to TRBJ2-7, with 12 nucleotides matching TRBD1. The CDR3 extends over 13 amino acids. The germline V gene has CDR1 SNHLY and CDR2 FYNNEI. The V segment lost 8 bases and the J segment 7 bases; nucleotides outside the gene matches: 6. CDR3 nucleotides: TGTGCCAGCTCCGGGACAGGGGGCCGGGAGCAGTACTTC. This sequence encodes CASSGTGGREQYF.

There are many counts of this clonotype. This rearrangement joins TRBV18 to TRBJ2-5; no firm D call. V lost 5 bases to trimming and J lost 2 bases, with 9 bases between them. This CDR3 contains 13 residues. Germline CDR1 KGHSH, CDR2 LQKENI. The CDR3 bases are TGTGCCAGCTCATTCGACCGGCAAGAGACCCAGTACTTC. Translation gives CASSFDRQETQYF.

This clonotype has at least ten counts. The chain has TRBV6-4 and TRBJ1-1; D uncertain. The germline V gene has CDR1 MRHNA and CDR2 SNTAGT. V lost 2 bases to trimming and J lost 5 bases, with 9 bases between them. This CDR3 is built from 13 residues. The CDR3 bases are TGTGCCAGCAGTGACATGTATGGAACTGAAGCTTTCTTT. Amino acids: CASSDMYGTEAFF.

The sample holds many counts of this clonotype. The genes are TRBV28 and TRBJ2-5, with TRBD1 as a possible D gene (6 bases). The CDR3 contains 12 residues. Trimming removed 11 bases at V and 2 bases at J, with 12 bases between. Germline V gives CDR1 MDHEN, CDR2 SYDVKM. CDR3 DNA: TGTGCCTCCACTCAGGGGCAAGAGACCCAGTACTTC. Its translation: CASTQGQETQYF.

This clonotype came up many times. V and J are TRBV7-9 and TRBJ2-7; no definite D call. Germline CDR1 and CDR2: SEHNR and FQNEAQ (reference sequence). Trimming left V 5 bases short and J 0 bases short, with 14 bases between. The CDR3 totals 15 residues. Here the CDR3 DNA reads TGTGCCAGCAGCCCCTACGACCCGTTCTCCTACGAGCAGTACTTC. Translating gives CASSPYDPFSYEQYF.

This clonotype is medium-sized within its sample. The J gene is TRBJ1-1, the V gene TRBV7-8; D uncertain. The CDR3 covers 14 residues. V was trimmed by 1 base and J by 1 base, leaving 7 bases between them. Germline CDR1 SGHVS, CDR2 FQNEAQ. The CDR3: CASSLVGGNTEAFF. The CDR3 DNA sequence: TGTGCCAGCAGCTTAGTTGGCGGGAACACTGAAGCTTTCTTT.

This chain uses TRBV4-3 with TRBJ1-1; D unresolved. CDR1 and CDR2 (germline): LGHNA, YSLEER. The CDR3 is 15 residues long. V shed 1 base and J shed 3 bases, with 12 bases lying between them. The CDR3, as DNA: TGCGCCAGCAGCCAAGCCGCGGGCGCGTACACTGAAGCTTTCTTT. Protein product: CASSQAAGAYTEAFF.

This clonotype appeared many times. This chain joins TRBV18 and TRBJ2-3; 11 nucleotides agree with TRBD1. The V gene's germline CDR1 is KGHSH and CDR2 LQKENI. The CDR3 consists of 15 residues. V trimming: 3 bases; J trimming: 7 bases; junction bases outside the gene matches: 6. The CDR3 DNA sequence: TGTGCCAGCTCACCGGACAGGGGGCAAGGTTATACGCAGTATTTT. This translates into CASSPDRGQGYTQYF.

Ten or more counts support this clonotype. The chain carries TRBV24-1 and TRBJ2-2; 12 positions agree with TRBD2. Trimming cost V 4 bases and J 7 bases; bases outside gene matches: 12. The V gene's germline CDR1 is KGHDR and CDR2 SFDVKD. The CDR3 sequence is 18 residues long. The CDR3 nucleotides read TGTGCCACCAGTGACCGACCTAGCGGGGGGGCCTCCTTCGGGGAGCTGTTTTTT. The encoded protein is CATSDRPSGGASFGELFF.

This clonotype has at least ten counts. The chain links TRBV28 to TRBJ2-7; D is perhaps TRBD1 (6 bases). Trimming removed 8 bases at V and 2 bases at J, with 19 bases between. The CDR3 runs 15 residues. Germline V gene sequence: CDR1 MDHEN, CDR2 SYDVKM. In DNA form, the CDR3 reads TGTGCCAGCGCTGGATACGGGACACCTGCCTACGAGCAGTACTTC. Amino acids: CASAGYGTPAYEQYF.

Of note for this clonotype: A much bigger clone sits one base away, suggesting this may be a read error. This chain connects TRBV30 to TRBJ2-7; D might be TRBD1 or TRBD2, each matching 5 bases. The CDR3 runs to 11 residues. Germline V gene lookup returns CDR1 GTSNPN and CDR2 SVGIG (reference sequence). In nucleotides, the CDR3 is TGTGCCTGGACCAACCGGGGCGAGCAGTGCTTC. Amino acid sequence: CAWTNRGEQCF.

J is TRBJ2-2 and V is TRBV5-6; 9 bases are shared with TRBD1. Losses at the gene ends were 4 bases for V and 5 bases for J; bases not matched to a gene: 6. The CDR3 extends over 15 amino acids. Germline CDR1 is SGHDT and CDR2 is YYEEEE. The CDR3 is CASSHGTGLTGELFF. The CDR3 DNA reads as TGTGCCAGCAGCCACGGGACAGGGTTAACCGGGGAGCTGTTTTTT.

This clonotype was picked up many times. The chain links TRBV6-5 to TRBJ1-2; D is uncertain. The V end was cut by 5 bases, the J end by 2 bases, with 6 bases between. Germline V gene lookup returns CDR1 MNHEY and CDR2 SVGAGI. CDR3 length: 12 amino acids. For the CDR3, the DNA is TGTGCCAGCAGTCTAACCAACTATGGCTACACCTTC. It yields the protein CASSLTNYGYTF.